The 14 T cell receptor beta chains below come from one sample, sequenced in a study of vaccination effects on CD4 cells after COVID-19. The antigens for these receptors are not known. Within the ViraFEST assay, antigen-specific CD4+ T cells underwent expansion with viral peptide pools prior to sequencing. Culture lasted approximately 10 days before CD4+ T cell isolation. BNT162b2 vaccine or mRNA-1273 vaccine was given to participants in two doses. The table came from immunoSEQ multiplex PCR; TCRdb's copy has only in-frame clones and leaves some out. The sample gives approximately 30,000 clones, roughly 80% of which show up once; 1.4% is in the top ten. The starting material was CD4+ T cells from PBMCs cultured with HCoV-NL63 spike peptides, obtained after COVID-19 vaccination. Every receptor here comes from a human donor who received a COVID-19 vaccine. Some clones in this sample may be carry-over from other donors' samples.

The chain is built from TRBV24-1 and TRBJ2-1; tentative D call: TRBD2 (6 bases). The germline V gene has CDR1 KGHDR and CDR2 SFDVKD. This CDR3 contains 15 residues. The germline V and J ends were trimmed by 4 bases and 5 bases, with 14 bases remaining between them. CDR3 DNA sequence: TGTGCCACCAGTGACCCGGGACTGCCCGACAATGAGCAGTTCTTC. Encoded protein: CATSDPGLPDNEQFF.

The chain has TRBV18 and TRBJ2-7; D is undetermined. Trimming shortened V by 2 bases and J by 5 bases, and 10 bases separated the two germline ends. The CDR3 contains 13 residues. Germline lookup yields CDR1 KGHSH and CDR2 LQKENI. CDR3 protein: CASSPGVMDEQYV. CDR3 nucleotide sequence: TGTGCCAGCTCACCAGGGGTCATGGACGAGCAGTACGTC.

The CDR3 is CASSSPPGEAFF. Written as DNA, the CDR3 is TGTGCCAGCAGCTCCCCCCCGGGTGAAGCTTTCTTT. The chain is built from TRBV7-3 and TRBJ1-1; D uncertain. Trimming removed 4 bases from V and 7 bases from J, with 10 bases in between. The CDR3 totals 12 residues. Per the germline V gene, CDR1 is SGHTA and CDR2 is FQGTGA. The complete variable domain, with remaining parts taken from reference TRBV7-3 and TRBJ1-1, reads GAGVSQTPSNKVTEKGKYVELRCDPISGHTALYWYRQSLGQGPEFLIYFQGTGAADDSGLPNDRFFAVRPEGSVSTLKIQRTERGDSAVYLCASSSPPGEAFFGQGTRLTVV.

This sequence joins TRBV10-2 and TRBJ2-5; the match to TRBD1 covers 12 bases. CDR1 WSHSY and CDR2 SAAADI come from the germline V gene. The CDR3 consists of 16 residues. J gave up 5 bases and V 7 bases, and 11 bases lay outside the gene matches. CDR3 DNA: TGCGCCAGCAACCCAACGGGACAGGGGGCCCGGGAGACCCAGTACTTC. Residues: CASNPTGQGARETQYF.

CDR3: CASSMTVYGYTF. The CDR3 region has the DNA TGTGCCAGCAGTATGACAGTTTATGGCTACACCTTC. The rearrangement uses TRBV12-3 or TRBV12-4 and TRBJ1-2, with TRBD1 as a possible D gene (5 bases). CDR3 length equals 12 residues. V lost 5 bases and J lost 5, with 9 bases in between.

This clone has only a few counts. The rearrangement links TRBV27 to TRBJ1-2; perhaps TRBD1 as D (6 bases). CDR1 is MNHEY and CDR2 is SMNVEV in the germline V gene (reference sequence). V shed 6 bases and J shed 4 bases, with 9 bases lying between them. The CDR3 spans 12 residues. CDR3 DNA: TGTGCCAGCAGGACAGGCGGCTATGGCTACACCTTC. Amino acid sequence: CASRTGGYGYTF.

This clone has just a few counts. This rearrangement joins TRBV6-4 to TRBJ2-2, with D unclear. Trimming shortened V by 2 bases and J by 5 bases, and 6 bases separated the two germline ends. Per the germline V gene, CDR1 is MRHNA and CDR2 is SNTAGT. CDR3 length equals 13 residues. Written as DNA, the CDR3 is TGTGCCAGCAGTGACGTGGAAACCGGGGAGCTGTTTTTT. Translation: CASSDVETGELFF.

CDR3 nucleotide sequence: TGTGCCAGCTCCCACAGGGACACTGAAGCTTTCTTT. Its protein product is CASSHRDTEAFF. The genes are TRBV18 and TRBJ1-1, with D perhaps TRBD1 (6 bases). The germline CDR1 and CDR2 sequences are KGHSH and LQKENI. There are 12 residues in the CDR3. V was shortened by 6 bases and J by 3 bases, with 8 bases between the two germline ends.

This rearrangement joins TRBV27 to TRBJ2-1; 9 bases fit TRBD1. Trimming at V came to 6 bases and at J to 2 bases, leaving 8 bases not matched to a gene. The germline V gene encodes CDR1 MNHEY and CDR2 SMNVEV (reference sequence). The CDR3 extends over 16 amino acids. In DNA, the CDR3 is TGTGCCAGCAGCTCCCTGACAGGGGGTACCTACAATGAGCAGTTCTTC. Protein: CASSSLTGGTYNEQFF.

On this clone itself: The germline gene is not matched at one end of the junction; a read error may be the cause. The rearrangement uses TRBV30 and TRBJ2-1; possibly TRBD1 or TRBD2 for D (6 bases each). Germline assignment: CDR1 GTSNPN and CDR2 SVGIG (reference sequence). This CDR3 comprises 14 residues. CDR3 sequence: CAWSVPGKGGKFVF. In DNA form, the CDR3 reads TGTGCCTGGAGTGTACCTGGTAAAGGGGGGAAGTTTGTCTTC.

This chain links TRBV20-1 with TRBJ1-4; D gene uncertain. Trimming left V 3 bases short and J 0 bases short, with 8 bases between. This CDR3 region has 14 residues. From germline, CDR1 is DFQATT and CDR2 SNEGSKA (reference sequence). CDR3 sequence reads: CSASTPTTNEKLFF. The CDR3 DNA sequence: TGCAGTGCTAGTACACCCACAACTAATGAAAAACTGTTTTTT.

The rearrangement links TRBV18 to TRBJ2-1; the match to TRBD2 covers 8 bases. Germline CDR1 KGHSH, CDR2 LQKENI. This CDR3 region has 16 residues. V dropped 3 bases and J dropped 7; count of bases not matched to a gene: 11. This chain's CDR3 is CASSPLAGTKGNEQFF. The CDR3 DNA reads TGTGCCAGCTCACCGTTAGCGGGGACAAAAGGGAATGAGCAGTTCTTC.

This rearrangement joins TRBV24-1 to TRBJ2-3, with 7 bases identical to TRBD1. Per germline, CDR1 KGHDR and CDR2 SFDVKD. V trimming: 4 bases; J trimming: 1 base; junction bases outside the gene matches: 4. The CDR3 extends over 15 amino acids. DNA for the CDR3: TGTGCCACCAGTGACTACGGACAGGGCACAGATACGCAGTATTTT. Amino acids: CATSDYGQGTDTQYF.

The chain joins TRBV19 to TRBJ1-4, with 9 bases lining up with TRBD1. Losses at the gene ends were 3 bases for V and 8 bases for J; bases not matched to a gene: 7. The CDR3 sequence is 15 residues long. Germline V gene lookup returns CDR1 LNHDA and CDR2 SQIVND (reference sequence). Here the CDR3 reads CASSIRDRDKEKLFF. In nucleotides, the CDR3 is TGTGCCAGTAGTATCCGGGACAGGGATAAGGAAAAACTGTTTTTT. The full variable domain, rest sourced from reference TRBV19 and TRBJ1-4, is DGGITQSPKYLFRKEGQNVTLSCEQNLNHDAMYWYRQDPGQGLRLIYYSQIVNDFQKGDIAEGYSVSREKKESFPLTVTSAQKNPTAFYLCASSIRDRDKEKLFFGSGTQLSVL.